The clone carrying this TCR beta chain was found many times. CDR3 of TCR beta was amplified by multiplex PCR that used 32 V and 13 J primers. MiXCR, applied by TCRdb to the multiplex PCR reads, yields one record per CDR3 protein. The repertoire holds about 34,000 distinct CDR3 sequences, with about 29% as singletons. This CDR3 contains 13 residues. Germline CDR1 is KGHSH and CDR2 is LQKENI. The ends were cut back, 3 bases at V and 3 bases at J, with 9 bases in the middle. This entry belongs to a study of immune heterogeneity within non-small cell lung tumors. Bulk tumor genomic DNA was the template, and each sample received around 560 ng. Biopsies, several per primary tumor and spaced far apart, were collected during surgery. Curative surgery was undertaken by patients, who had untreated, newly diagnosed non-small cell lung cancer.

Sequencing input: lung tumor tissue. The origin of this receptor is a man aged 40-55 years with non-small cell lung cancer. The chain recombines TRBV18 with TRBJ2-7; unclear D gene. The CDR3 DNA sequence: TGTGCCAGCTCACCCTCGCAGCGCTACGAGCAGTACTTC. Its translation: CASSPSQRYEQYF.